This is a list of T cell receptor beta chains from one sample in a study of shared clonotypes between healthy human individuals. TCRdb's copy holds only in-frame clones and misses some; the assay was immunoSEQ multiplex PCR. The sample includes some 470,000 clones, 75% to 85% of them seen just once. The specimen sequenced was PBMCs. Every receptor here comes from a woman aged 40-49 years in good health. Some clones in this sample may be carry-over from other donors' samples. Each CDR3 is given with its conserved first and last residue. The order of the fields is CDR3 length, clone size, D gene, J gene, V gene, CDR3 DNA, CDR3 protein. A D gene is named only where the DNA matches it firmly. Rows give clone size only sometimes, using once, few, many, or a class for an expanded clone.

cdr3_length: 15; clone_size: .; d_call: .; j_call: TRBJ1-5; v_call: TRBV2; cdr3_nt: TGTGCCAGCAGTTTCGGGGACCTACACAATCAGCCCCAGCATTTT; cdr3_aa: CASSFGDLHNQPQHF
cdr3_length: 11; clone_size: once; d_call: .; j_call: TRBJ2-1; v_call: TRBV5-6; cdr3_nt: TGTGCCAGCAGCGCGGAGTATGAGCAGTTCTTC; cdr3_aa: CASSAEYEQFF
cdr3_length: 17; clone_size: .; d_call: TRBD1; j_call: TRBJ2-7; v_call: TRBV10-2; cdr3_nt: TGCGCCAGCGAGTTAACCCGGACAGGGGAAGTCCCCTACGAGCAGTACTTC; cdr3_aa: CASELTRTGEVPYEQYF
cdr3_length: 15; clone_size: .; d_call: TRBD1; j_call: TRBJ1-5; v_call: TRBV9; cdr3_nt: TGTGCCAGCAGCGTTTCGGGACAGGAGAATCAGCCCCAGCATTTT; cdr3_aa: CASSVSGQENQPQHF
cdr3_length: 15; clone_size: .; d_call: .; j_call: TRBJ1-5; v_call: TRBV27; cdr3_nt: TGTGCCAGCAGTACTAAGGGATATAGCAATCAGCCCCAGCATTTT; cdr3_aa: CASSTKGYSNQPQHF
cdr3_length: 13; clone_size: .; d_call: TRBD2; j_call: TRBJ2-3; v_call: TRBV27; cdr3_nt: TGTGCCAGCAGCCACGGGGGGAGGAACACGCAGTATTTT; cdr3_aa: CASSHGGRNTQYF
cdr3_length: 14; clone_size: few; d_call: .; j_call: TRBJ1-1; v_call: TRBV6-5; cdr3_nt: TGTGCCAGCAAAACAGGGTGGGGGAACACTGAAGCTTTCTTT; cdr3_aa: CASKTGWGNTEAFF
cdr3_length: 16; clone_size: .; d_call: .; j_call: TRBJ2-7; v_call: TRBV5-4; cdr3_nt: TGTGCCAGCAGCCAGGACTTAGCGGAACGATCCTACGAGCAGTACTTC; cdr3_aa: CASSQDLAERSYEQYF
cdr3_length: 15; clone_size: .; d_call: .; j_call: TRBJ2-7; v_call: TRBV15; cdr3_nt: TGTGCCACCAGCGAAAATTGGGCCTCCTCCTACGAGCAGTACTTC; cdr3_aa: CATSENWASSYEQYF
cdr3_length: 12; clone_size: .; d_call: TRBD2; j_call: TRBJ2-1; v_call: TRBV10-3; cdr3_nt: TGTGCCATCGGGGCGGGAGGCGATGAGCAGTTCTTC; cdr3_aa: CAIGAGGDEQFF
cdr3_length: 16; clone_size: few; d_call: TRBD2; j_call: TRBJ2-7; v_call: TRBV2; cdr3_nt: TGTGCCAGCGAGGGGGGCTCAGCGGGAGGGCCTGAAGAGCAGTACTTC; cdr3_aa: CASEGGSAGGPEEQYF
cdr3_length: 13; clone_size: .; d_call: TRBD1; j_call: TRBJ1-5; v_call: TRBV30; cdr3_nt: TGTGCCTGGGCCCGACAGGGAGCCCAGCCCCAGCATTTT; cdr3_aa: CAWARQGAQPQHF
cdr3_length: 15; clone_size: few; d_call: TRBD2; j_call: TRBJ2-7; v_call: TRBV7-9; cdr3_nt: TGTGCCAGCAGCCCTAGCGGGTTGAGCTCCTACGAGCAGTACTTC; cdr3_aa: CASSPSGLSSYEQYF
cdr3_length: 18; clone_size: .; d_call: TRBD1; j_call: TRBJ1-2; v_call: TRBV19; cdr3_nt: TGTGCCAGTAGTATTCGTCGAGGCACAGGGGGCGCATATAGTGGCTACACCTTC; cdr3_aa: CASSIRRGTGGAYSGYTF
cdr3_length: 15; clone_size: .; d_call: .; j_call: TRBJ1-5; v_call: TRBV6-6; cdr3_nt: TGTGCCAGCAGTTACGTACAAGGGCCCAATCAGCCCCAGCATTTT; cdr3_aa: CASSYVQGPNQPQHF
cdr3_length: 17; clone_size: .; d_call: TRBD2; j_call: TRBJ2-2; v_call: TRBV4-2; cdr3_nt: TGTGCCAGCAGCCAAGAGCTAGCGGGAGGCCTTGGCGGGGAGCTGTTTTTT; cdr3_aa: CASSQELAGGLGGELFF
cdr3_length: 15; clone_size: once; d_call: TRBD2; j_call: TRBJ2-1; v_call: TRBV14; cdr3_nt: TGTGCCAGCAGCCCGCGGGGGGGAGCCTACAATGAGCAGTTCTTC; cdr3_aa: CASSPRGGAYNEQFF
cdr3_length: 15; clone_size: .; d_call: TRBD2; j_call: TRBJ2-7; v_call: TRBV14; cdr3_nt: TGTGCCAGCAGCACTGGACTAGCGGGATACGTGGAGCAGTACTTC; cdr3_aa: CASSTGLAGYVEQYF
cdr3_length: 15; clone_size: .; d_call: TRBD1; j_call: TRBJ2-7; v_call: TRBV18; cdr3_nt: TGTGCCAGCTCACCACCGGACAGGTTTACCTACGAGCAGTACTTC; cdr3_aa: CASSPPDRFTYEQYF
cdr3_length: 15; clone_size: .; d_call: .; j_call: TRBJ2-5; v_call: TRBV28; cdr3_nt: TGTGCCAGCAGCCCCCCTCGGGAGAAGGGAGAGACCCAGTACTTC; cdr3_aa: CASSPPREKGETQYF
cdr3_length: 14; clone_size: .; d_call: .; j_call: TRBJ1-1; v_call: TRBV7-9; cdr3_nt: TGTGCCAGCAGCTCCCCTGGGACAACGTTCGGGACTTTCTTT; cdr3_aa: CASSSPGTTFGTFF
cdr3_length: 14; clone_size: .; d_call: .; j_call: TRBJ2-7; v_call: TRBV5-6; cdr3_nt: TGTGCCAGCAGCTCTAACAGGGAGCCCTACGAGCAGTACTTC; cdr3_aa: CASSSNREPYEQYF
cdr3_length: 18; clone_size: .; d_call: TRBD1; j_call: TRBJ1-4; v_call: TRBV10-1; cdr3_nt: TGCGCCAGCAGTGAGTCGGGGCCAGGGGGCTTTTTGGGTGAAAAACTGTTTTTT; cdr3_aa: CASSESGPGGFLGEKLFF
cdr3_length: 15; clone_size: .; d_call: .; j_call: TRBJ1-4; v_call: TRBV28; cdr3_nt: TGTGCCAGCAGTCTTAGGGGGGGAAGAGATGAAAAACTGTTTTTT; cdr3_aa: CASSLRGGRDEKLFF
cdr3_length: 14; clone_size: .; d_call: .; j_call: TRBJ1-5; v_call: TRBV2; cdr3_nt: TGTGCCAGCAGTGGGTTGACCAGCAATCAGCCCCAGCATTTT; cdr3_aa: CASSGLTSNQPQHF
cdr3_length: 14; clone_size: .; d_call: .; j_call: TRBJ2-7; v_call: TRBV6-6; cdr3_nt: TGTGCCAGCAGTTTTCTCGAGGGCGGACTCGAGCAGTACTTC; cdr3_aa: CASSFLEGGLEQYF
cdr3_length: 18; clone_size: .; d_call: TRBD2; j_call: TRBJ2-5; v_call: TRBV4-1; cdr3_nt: TGCGCCAGCAGCCAAGATAGGGCGGGAGGGCCGATGGGGGAGACCCAGTACTTC; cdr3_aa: CASSQDRAGGPMGETQYF
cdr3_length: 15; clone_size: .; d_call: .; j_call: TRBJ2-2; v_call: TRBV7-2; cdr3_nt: TGTGCCAGCAGCTTCCAAGCAGCAGACACCGGGGAGCTGTTTTTT; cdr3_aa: CASSFQAADTGELFF
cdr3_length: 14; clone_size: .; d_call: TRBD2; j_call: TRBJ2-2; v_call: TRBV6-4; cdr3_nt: TGTGCCAGCAGTGACGGGAGGGCCACCGGGGAGCTGTTTTTT; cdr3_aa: CASSDGRATGELFF
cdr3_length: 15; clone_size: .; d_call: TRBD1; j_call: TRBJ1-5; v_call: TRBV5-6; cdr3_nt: TGTGCCAGCAGCTTGCAGACAGGGTTCAATCAGCCCCAGCATTTT; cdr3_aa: CASSLQTGFNQPQHF
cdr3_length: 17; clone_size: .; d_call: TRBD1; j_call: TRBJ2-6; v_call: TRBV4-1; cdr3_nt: TGCGCCAGCAGCCAAGATGGGACAGACCCTGGGGCCAACGTCCTGACTTTC; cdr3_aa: CASSQDGTDPGANVLTF
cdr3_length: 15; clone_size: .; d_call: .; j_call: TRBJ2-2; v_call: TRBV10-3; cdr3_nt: TGTGCCAGCAGTGAAGAAGAAGGAAACACCGGGGAGCTGTTTTTT; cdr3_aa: CASSEEEGNTGELFF
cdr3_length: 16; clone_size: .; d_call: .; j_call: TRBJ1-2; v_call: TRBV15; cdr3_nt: TGTGCCACCAGCAGAGATCAAAGGGGAGGGAGAGATGGCTACACCTTC; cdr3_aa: CATSRDQRGGRDGYTF
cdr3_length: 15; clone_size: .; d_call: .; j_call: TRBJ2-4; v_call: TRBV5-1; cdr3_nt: TGCGCCAGCAGCTTGGGGGGAACAGCCAAAAACATTCAGTACTTC; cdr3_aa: CASSLGGTAKNIQYF
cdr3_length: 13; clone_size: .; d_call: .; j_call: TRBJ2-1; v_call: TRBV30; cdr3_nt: TGTGCCTGGAGGGACAACCCCTACAATGAGCAGTTCTTC; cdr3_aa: CAWRDNPYNEQFF
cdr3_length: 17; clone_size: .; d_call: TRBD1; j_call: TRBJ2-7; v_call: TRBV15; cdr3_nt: TGTGCCACCAGCATAAACGCTGGGGGACAGGGGGAGTACGAGCAGTACTTC; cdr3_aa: CATSINAGGQGEYEQYF
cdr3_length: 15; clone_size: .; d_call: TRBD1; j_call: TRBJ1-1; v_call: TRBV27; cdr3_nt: TGTGCCAGCAGTTTAGCCGGGACAGCCAACACTGAAGCTTTCTTT; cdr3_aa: CASSLAGTANTEAFF
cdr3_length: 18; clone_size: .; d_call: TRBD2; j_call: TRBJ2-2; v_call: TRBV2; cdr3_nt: TGTGCCAGCAGTACCTTGCCACGGCTAGCGGGGCACACCGGGGAGCTGTTTTTT; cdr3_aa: CASSTLPRLAGHTGELFF
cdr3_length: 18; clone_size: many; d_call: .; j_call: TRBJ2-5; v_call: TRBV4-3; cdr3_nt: TGCGCCAGCAGCCAAGGAGAGACAGGCCCCTCTGGGGGAGAGACCCAGTACTTC; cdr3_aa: CASSQGETGPSGGETQYF
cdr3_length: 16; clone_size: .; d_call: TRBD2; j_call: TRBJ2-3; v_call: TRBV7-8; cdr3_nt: TGTGCCAGCAGCCCGACCTCTAGCGGGAACACAGATACGCAGTATTTT; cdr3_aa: CASSPTSSGNTDTQYF
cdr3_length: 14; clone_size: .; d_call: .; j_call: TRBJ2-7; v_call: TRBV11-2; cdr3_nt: TGTGCCAGCAGCTCCACCCGGGGCGCGCACGAGCAGTACTTC; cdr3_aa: CASSSTRGAHEQYF
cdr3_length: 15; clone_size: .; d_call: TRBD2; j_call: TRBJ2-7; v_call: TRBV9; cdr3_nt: TGTGCCAGCAGCGCGGGACTAGCGGGGGACTACGAGCAGTACTTC; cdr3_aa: CASSAGLAGDYEQYF
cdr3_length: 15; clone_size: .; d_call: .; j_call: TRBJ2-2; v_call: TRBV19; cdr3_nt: TGTGCCACCCTCACTACATCCGCGAACACCGGGGAGCTGTTTTTT; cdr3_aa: CATLTTSANTGELFF
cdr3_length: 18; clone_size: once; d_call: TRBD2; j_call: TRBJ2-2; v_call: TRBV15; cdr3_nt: TGTGCCACCAGCAGAGATCATACTAGCGGGACGAACACCGGGGAGCTGTTTTTT; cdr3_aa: CATSRDHTSGTNTGELFF
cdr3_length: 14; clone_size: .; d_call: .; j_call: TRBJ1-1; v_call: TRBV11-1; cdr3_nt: TGTGCCAGCAGCTTACAGCCGCAGAACACTAAAGCTTTCTTT; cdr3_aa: CASSLQPQNTKAFF
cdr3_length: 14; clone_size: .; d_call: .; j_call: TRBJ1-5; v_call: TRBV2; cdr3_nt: TGTGCCAGCAGCCCGGACAGTCTCAATCAGCCCCAGCATTTT; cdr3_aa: CASSPDSLNQPQHF
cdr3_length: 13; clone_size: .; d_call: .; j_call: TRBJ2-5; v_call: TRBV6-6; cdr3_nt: TGTGCCAGCCAACGGGGGGCGGGAGAGACCCAGTACTTC; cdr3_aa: CASQRGAGETQYF
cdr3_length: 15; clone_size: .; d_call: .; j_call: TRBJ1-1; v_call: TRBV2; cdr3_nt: TGTGCCAGCAGTGACGTGGGACCCTCGAACACTGAAGCTTTCTTT; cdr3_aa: CASSDVGPSNTEAFF
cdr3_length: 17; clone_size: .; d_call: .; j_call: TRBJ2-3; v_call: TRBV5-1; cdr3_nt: TGCGCCAGCAGCTTGGCCCGGGCCTCCGGGGGCACAGATACGCAGTATTTT; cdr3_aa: CASSLARASGGTDTQYF
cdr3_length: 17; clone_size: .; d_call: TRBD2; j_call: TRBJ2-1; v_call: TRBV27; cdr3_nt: TGCGCCAGCACCCCAACCCCGGGACTAGCGGGACGAGGTGAGCAGTTCTTC; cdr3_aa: CASTPTPGLAGRGEQFF
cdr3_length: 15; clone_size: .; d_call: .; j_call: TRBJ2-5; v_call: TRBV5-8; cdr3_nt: TGTGCCAGCAGCTACTCAGGTTCCAGCGGGGAGACCCAGTACTTC; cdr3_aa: CASSYSGSSGETQYF
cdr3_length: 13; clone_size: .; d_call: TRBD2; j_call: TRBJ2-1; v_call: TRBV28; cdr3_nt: TGTGCCAGCAGTTCAGGACTAGGGAATGAGCAGTTCTTC; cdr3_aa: CASSSGLGNEQFF
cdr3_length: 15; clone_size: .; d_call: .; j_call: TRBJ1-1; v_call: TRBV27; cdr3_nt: TGTGCCAGCAGTTCACGGGTTGGGTTGAACACTGAAGCTTTCTTT; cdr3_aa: CASSSRVGLNTEAFF
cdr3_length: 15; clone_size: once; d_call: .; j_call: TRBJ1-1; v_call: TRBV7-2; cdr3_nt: TGTGCCAGCAGACTAGTCCCACAGGGAGGAACTGAAGCTTTCTTT; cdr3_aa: CASRLVPQGGTEAFF
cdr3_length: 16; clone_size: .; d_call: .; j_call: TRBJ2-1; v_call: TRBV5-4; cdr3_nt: TGTGCCAGCAGCTTGGCTTTAGGCGGTTCCTACAATGAGCAGTTCTTC; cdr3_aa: CASSLALGGSYNEQFF
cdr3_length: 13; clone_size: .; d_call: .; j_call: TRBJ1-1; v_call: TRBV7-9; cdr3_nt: TGTGCCAGCAGCCTCACCGGGCGCACTGAAGCTTTCTTT; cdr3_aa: CASSLTGRTEAFF
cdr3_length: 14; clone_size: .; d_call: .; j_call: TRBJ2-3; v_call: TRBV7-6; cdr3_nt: TGTGCCAGCAGCTTAGTCGGGTACACAGATACGCAGTATTTT; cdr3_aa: CASSLVGYTDTQYF